Listed below are T cell receptor beta chains from one sample, sequenced in a study of neoadjuvant nivolumab and ipilimumab in lung cancer. Libraries were prepared by immunoSEQ multiplex PCR; TCRdb keeps only in-frame clonotypes and omits some of them. The table records 3,000 to 5,000 clones, about four fifths of them present only once. The sequences come from peripheral blood, collected after neoadjuvant nivolumab, alone or with ipilimumab, at or shortly before surgery. The receptor set was obtained from an adult with non-small cell lung cancer. The CDR3 runs from the conserved cysteine through the conserved F or W. D genes are given only for firm matches.

TRBV5-1,TRBJ1-4,NA,CASSLGGSGGEKLFF,TGCGCCAGCAGCTTGGGGGGGTCCGGAGGTGAAAAACTGTTTTTT